This T cell receptor beta chain appears in the sequencing data of a study of identical twins (dated by TCRdb to the mid-2010s). For the study in its entirety: To test whether fetal clonotypes persist, the study used deep sequencing on TCR alpha and beta repertoires from monozygotic twins, unrelated adults of various ages, and cord blood. To rule out contamination, the twin experiments were replicated at different times with different library preparation protocols. Beyond this particular receptor, the publication reports: Because the same donors could not be followed over many years, the conclusions relied on cross-sectional statistical analysis. In monozygotic twins, recombination models systematically underestimated out-of-frame TCR alpha sharing, but the models matched the sharing seen between unrelated individuals. Out-of-frame TCR alpha sequences shared between twins showed an excess of low generation-probability sequences compared with coincidental sharing between unrelated individuals. Abundant cord blood beta clonotypes carried fewer insertions; young adult naive repertoires showed a weaker similar trend, while memory repertoires showed none. Invariant T cells such as MAIT and iNKT could partly confound zero-insertion analyses, though diverse VJ usage argued against this for most clonotypes. In beta out-of-frame sequences, excess twin sharing was weaker, because having fewer shared sequences lowered the signal-to-noise ratio.

Only healthy Caucasian donors were included. The library was made by 5' RACE. The sequencer was an Illumina HiSeq 2000. Template switching added a universal primer binding site, and the final cDNA carried a unique molecular identifier that allowed TCR cDNA molecules to be counted accurately. First-strand cDNA for TCR alpha and beta chains was synthesized from specific primers in the conserved constant-segment region. Each cDNA library was double barcoded, with a SMART-Mk sample barcode plus Illumina barcodes, to control for contamination. TruSeq adapter sequences, together with Illumina sample barcodes, were added in two successive PCR steps. TCR alpha and beta cDNA libraries were sequenced on the Illumina HiSeq platform with custom primers. The original methods were these. Raw reads were processed with MiGEC to extract unique molecular identifiers, and MiXCR was used to determine CDR3 positions. For each individual, recombination models were inferred using an EM algorithm with the repgenHMM and IGoR tools. Shared clonotypes were analyzed with the tcR package in R, and sharing was normalized by the product of cloneset sizes. To study raw recombination free of thymic and clonal selection effects, out-of-frame nonproductive sequences were analyzed. TCRdb handled the public reads itself, with Q25 trimming in fastp and clone calling in MiXCR, and kept productive beta chains. For every CDR3 protein sequence, its rows merge into one entry that carries the most common genes and DNA. The V and J calls, along with clone size, are taken from TCRdb and not from the paper's own processing. The sample includes 1.5 million to 2 million distinct CDR3 sequences, with roughly 35% observed a single time. Of the sample, 0.27% falls within the top ten clones.

Taken from cysteine to phenylalanine, the CDR3 has 13 residues. Only CDR3 DNA is held: 39 bases, read in frame from base 1. A distance of 5 bases separates the germline ends of V and J, which lose 4 bases and 2 bases respectively. From a lookup of the germline V gene, CDR1 and CDR2 are ENHRY and SYGVKD. This clonotype was counted a few times. Its binding antigen is unknown. No clone much larger than this one lies a single base away; base qualities are absent. This receptor was taken from a newborn girl in good health. The V gene is TRBV10-3 and the J gene is TRBJ1-4; the D gene cannot be resolved reliably. The sample comprised cord blood. The CDR3 reads CAISAGTNEKLFF. The DNA is TGTGCCATCAGTGCCGGGACTAATGAAAAACTGTTTTTT.